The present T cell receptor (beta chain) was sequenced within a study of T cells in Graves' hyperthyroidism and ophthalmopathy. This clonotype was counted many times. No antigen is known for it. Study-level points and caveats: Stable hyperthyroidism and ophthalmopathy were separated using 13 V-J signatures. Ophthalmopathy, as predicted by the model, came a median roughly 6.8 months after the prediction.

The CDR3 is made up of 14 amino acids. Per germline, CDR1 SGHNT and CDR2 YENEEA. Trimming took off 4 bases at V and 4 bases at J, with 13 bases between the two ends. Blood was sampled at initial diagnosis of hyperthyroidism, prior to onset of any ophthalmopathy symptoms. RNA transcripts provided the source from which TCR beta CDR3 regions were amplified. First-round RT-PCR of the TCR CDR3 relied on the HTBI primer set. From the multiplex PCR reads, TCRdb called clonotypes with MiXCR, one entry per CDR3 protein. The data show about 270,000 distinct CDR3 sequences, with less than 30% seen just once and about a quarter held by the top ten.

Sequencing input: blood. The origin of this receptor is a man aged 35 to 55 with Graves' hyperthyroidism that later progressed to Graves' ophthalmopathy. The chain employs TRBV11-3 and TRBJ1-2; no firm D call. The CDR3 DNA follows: TGTGCCAGCAGCTCGAGCTTAGAAACCTATGGCTACACCTTC. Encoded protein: CASSSSLETYGYTF.